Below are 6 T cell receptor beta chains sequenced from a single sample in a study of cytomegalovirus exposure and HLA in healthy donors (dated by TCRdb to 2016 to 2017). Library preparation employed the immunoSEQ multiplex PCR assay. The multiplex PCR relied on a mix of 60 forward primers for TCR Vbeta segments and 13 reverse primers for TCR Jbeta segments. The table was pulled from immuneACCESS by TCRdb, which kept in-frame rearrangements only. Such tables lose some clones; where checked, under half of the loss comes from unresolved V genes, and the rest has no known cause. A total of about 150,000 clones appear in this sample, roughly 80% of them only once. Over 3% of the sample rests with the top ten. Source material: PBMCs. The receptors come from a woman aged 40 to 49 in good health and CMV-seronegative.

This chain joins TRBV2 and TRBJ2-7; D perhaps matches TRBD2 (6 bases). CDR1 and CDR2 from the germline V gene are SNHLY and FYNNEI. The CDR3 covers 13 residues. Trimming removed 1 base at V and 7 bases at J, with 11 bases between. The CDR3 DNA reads TGTGCCAGCAGTGAAGGCGGGATGGGGGAGCAGTACTTC. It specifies CASSEGGMGEQYF.

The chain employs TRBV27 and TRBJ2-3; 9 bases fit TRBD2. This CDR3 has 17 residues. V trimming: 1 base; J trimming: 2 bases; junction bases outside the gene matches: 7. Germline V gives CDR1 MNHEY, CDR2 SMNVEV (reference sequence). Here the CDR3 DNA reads TGTGCCAGCAGTTTATTCGGACTAGCGACTGACACAGATACGCAGTATTTT. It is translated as CASSLFGLATDTDTQYF.

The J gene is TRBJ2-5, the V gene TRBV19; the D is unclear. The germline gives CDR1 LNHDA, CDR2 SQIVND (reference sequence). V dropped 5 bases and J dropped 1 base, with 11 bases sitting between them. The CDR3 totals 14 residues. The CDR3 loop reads CASSASRFQETQYF. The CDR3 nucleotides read TGTGCCAGTAGTGCGTCAAGATTCCAAGAGACCCAGTACTTC.

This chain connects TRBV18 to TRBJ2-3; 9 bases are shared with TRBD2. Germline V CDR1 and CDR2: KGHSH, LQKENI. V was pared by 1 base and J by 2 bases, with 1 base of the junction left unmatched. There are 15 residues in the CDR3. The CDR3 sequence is CASSPRLADTDTQYF. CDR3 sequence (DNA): TGTGCCAGCTCACCACGACTAGCGGACACAGATACGCAGTATTTT.

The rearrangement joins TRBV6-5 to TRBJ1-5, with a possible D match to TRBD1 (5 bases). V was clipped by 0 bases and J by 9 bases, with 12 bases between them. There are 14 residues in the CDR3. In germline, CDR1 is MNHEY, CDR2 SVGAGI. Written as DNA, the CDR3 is TGTGCCAGCAGTTACTCACCGGGGAGGGGGCCCCAGCATTTT. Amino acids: CASSYSPGRGPQHF.

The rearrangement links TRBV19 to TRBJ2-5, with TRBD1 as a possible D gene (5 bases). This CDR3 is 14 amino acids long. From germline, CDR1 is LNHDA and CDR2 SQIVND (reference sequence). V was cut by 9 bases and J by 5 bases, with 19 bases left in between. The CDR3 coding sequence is TGTGCCAGGCGAAGGGGCTCTGTTACCGAGACCCAGTACTTC. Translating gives CARRRGSVTETQYF. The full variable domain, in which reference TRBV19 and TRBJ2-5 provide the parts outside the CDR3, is DGGITQSPKYLFRKEGQNVTLSCEQNLNHDAMYWYRQDPGQGLRLIYYSQIVNDFQKGDIAEGYSVSREKKESFPLTVTSAQKNPTAFYLCARRRGSVTETQYFGPGTRLLVL.